Following are 27 T cell receptor beta chains from one sample sequenced in a study of technical replicates of blood from a handful of donors. Using immunoSEQ multiplex PCR, the repertoire was profiled, and TCRdb retains in-frame clones only, with some absent. The table records 60,000 to 85,000 clones, about 96% of them present only once. The sequenced material came from T cells isolated from PBMCs. The source is a human donor in good health.

J is TRBJ2-7 and V is TRBV5-1; tentative D call: TRBD2 (6 bases). Trimming took 7 bases from V and 3 from J, leaving 20 bases between them. The CDR3 has 15 amino acids. Germline V gene sequence: CDR1 SGHRS, CDR2 YFSETQ. The CDR3 loop is CASGLSGGRSYEQYF. The CDR3 bases are TGCGCCAGCGGACTATCTGGGGGTCGGAGCTACGAGCAGTACTTC.

V usage is TRBV7-9 and J usage is TRBJ2-7, with 7 bases that match TRBD2. V shed 1 base and J 6 bases; nucleotides not matched to a gene: 3. Per germline, CDR1 SEHNR and CDR2 FQNEAQ (reference sequence). The CDR3 is 13 residues long. The CDR3 DNA reads TGTGCCAGCAGCTTAGGGCTAGCGGCCGAGCAGTACTTC. It encodes CASSLGLAAEQYF.

In its sample, this clone was seen once. The genes are TRBV27 and TRBJ2-1, with 8 bases lining up with TRBD2. This CDR3 has 17 residues. The germline gives CDR1 MNHEY, CDR2 SMNVEV (reference sequence). Losses at the gene ends were 0 bases for V and 2 bases for J; bases not matched to a gene: 6. Here the CDR3 reads CASSLSRLAGAYNEQFF. The CDR3 bases are TGTGCCAGCAGTTTATCGCGTCTAGCGGGTGCCTACAATGAGCAGTTCTTC.

V is TRBV2 and J is TRBJ1-5; D remains unclear. CDR1 is SNHLY and CDR2 is FYNNEI in the germline V gene. The CDR3 has 15 amino acids. Trimming removed 4 bases at V and 2 bases at J, with 12 bases between. CDR3 amino acids: CASSVGGSGNQPQHF. The CDR3 nucleotides are TGTGCCAGCAGTGTCGGAGGGTCGGGCAATCAGCCCCAGCATTTT.

Comment on this clone: Other DNA sequences in the sample encode the same CDR3. The chain carries TRBV29-1 and TRBJ1-2, with 8 positions matching TRBD1. Trimming removed 4 bases from V and 4 bases from J; junction bases left unmatched: 2. This CDR3 is 12 amino acids long. CDR1 is SQVTM and CDR2 is ANQGSEA in the germline V gene. The CDR3 spells CSVGGQGYGYTF. The DNA of the CDR3 is TGCAGCGTTGGAGGACAGGGCTATGGCTACACCTTC.

The chain couples TRBV2 to TRBJ2-1; 9 bases match TRBD2. Per the germline V gene, CDR1 is SNHLY and CDR2 is FYNNEI. Trimming cost V 6 bases and J 7 bases; bases outside gene matches: 10. CDR3 length: 15 residues. In nucleotides, the CDR3 is TGTGCCAGCAGCCCCTTCGGCGGGGGGGGAAATGAGCAGTTCTTC. Translating gives CASSPFGGGGNEQFF.

The CDR3 bases are TGTGCCAGCAGCTTAGGCCCGACTAGCGGGAATGAGCAGTTCTTC. Translating gives CASSLGPTSGNEQFF. The chain combines TRBV7-2 with TRBJ2-1; 10 nucleotides align to TRBD2. Germline V CDR1 and CDR2: SGHTA, FQGNSA. The CDR3 sequence is 15 residues long. Trimming at V came to 1 base and at J to 7 bases, leaving 4 bases not matched to a gene. The entire variable domain, with the rest obtained from reference TRBV7-2 and TRBJ2-1, is as follows: GAGVSQSPSNKVTEKGKDVELRCDPISGHTALYWYRQSLGQGLEFLIYFQGNSAPDKSGLPSDRFSAERTGGSVSTLTIQRTQQEDSAVYLCASSLGPTSGNEQFFGPGTRLTVL.

CDR3 DNA: TGTGCCAGCAGTGAGAGGCAATTCAATCAGCCCCAGCATTTT. Amino acid sequence: CASSERQFNQPQHF. V usage is TRBV2 and J usage is TRBJ1-5; D remains unclear. The CDR3 runs to 14 residues. Germline CDR1 is SNHLY and CDR2 is FYNNEI. Trimming shortened V by 3 bases and J by 3 bases, and 9 bases separated the two germline ends. Combining the CDR3 with reference TRBV2 and TRBJ1-5 gives the whole variable domain EPEVTQTPSHQVTQMGQEVILRCVPISNHLYFYWYRQILGQKVEFLVSFYNNEISEKSEIFDDQFSVERPDGSNFTLKIRSTKLEDSAMYFCASSERQFNQPQHFGDGTRLSIL.

Concerning this clone itself: At one boundary the junction diverges from the germline segment, which might be a read error. This chain uses TRBV5-6 with TRBJ2-7; 10 bases align to TRBD2. Germline assignment: CDR1 SGHDT and CDR2 YYEEEE. The CDR3 runs 16 residues. The CDR3 region is CASSFIVSGGAYEQYF. CDR3 nucleotide sequence: TGTGCCAGCAGCTTCATCGTCAGCGGGGGGGCCTATGAGCAGTACTTC.

V is TRBV19 and J is TRBJ2-1; maybe TRBD2 (6 bases). The CDR3 covers 13 residues. Trimming cost V 6 bases and J 8 bases, with 14 bases left between them. The germline CDR1 and CDR2 sequences are LNHDA and SQIVND (reference sequence). The CDR3 loop is CASSLRGFDEQFF. CDR3 bases: TGTGCCAGTAGCTTACGGGGGTTTGATGAGCAGTTCTTC.

This clone occurred a few times. CDR3 region: CAWSPMGGTEAFF. The CDR3 nucleotides read TGTGCCTGGAGTCCAATGGGGGGCACTGAAGCTTTCTTT. V and J are TRBV30 and TRBJ1-1; a possible D gene is TRBD1 (5 bases). The germline CDR1 and CDR2 sequences are GTSNPN and SVGIG (reference sequence). The CDR3 has 13 residues. V lost 2 bases, J lost 4 bases, and 11 bases lay in between.

This CDR3 reads CAIFVADTQYF. CDR3 DNA: TGTGCCATCTTCGTAGCAGATACGCAGTATTTT. The gene calls are TRBV10-3 and TRBJ2-3; D remains unclear. This CDR3 has 11 amino acids. The V end lost 8 bases, the J end lost 4 bases, and 7 bases lay between the germline ends. The V gene's germline CDR1 is ENHRY and CDR2 SYGVKD.

The chain uses TRBV6-1 and TRBJ2-1; 15 nucleotides agree with TRBD2. J gave up 8 bases and V 5 bases, and 4 bases lay outside the gene matches. The CDR3 covers 15 residues. Germline CDR1 is MNHNS and CDR2 is SASEGT. For the CDR3, the DNA is TGTGCCAGCAGTCCCGGGACTAGCGGGAGGTATGAGCAGTTCTTC. Translated, it gives CASSPGTSGRYEQFF.

The V call is TRBV19, the J call TRBJ2-2; 12 bases map to TRBD2. The trim removed 9 bases at V and 5 bases at J, leaving 4 bases unmatched. CDR3 length: 14 residues. Looked up from germline, CDR1 is LNHDA and CDR2 is SQIVND (reference sequence). CDR3 protein: CASIGTSGTGELFF. The CDR3 coding sequence is TGTGCCAGCATCGGGACTAGCGGGACCGGGGAGCTGTTTTTT.

The chain has TRBV11-2 and TRBJ2-7; TRBD1 agrees at 7 bases. The CDR3 consists of 15 residues. CDR1 and CDR2 (germline): SGHAT, FQNNGV. With V trimmed by 7 bases and J by 5 bases, 14 bases remained unmatched. The CDR3 region is CASTLSAGGRNEQYF. For the CDR3, the DNA is TGTGCCAGCACCCTCAGCGCAGGGGGAAGGAACGAGCAGTACTTC. The full variable domain, completed using reference TRBV11-2 and TRBJ2-7, is EAGVAQSPRYKIIEKRQSVAFWCNPISGHATLYWYQQILGQGPKLLIQFQNNGVVDDSQLPKDRFSAERLKGVDSTLKIQPAKLEDSAVYLCASTLSAGGRNEQYFGPGTRLTVT.

This chain links TRBV5-1 with TRBJ2-7, with a tentative D call TRBD1 (5 bases). V lost 0 bases and J 7 bases, leaving 17 bases between the germline ends. This CDR3 is 15 amino acids long. Germline lookup yields CDR1 SGHRS and CDR2 YFSETQ. This chain's CDR3 is CASSLVGREEDEQYF. CDR3 DNA sequence: TGCGCCAGCAGCTTGGTCGGCAGGGAAGAGGATGAGCAGTACTTC.

J is TRBJ2-3 and V is TRBV5-1; no clear D gene. The CDR3 has 16 amino acids. Trimming pared 3 bases from V and 4 bases from J, leaving 18 bases between. Per the germline V gene, CDR1 is SGHRS and CDR2 is YFSETQ. The CDR3 coding sequence is TGCGCCAGCAGCTCCTACCCCTTAGGAGACTCAGATACGCAGTATTTT. Translated: CASSSYPLGDSDTQYF.

The chain combines TRBV5-1 with TRBJ1-4; 7 bases match TRBD1. V gave up 0 bases and J gave up 3 bases; unmatched junction bases: 5. CDR1 is SGHRS and CDR2 is YFSETQ in the germline V gene. This CDR3 spans 16 amino acids. The CDR3 reads CASSLVMGQPNEKLFF. The DNA of the CDR3 is TGCGCCAGCAGCTTGGTTATGGGACAGCCTAATGAAAAACTGTTTTTT.

The chain is built from TRBV11-2 and TRBJ2-3; no firm D call. Trimming left V 2 bases short and J 6 bases short, with 12 bases between. Looked up from germline, CDR1 is SGHAT and CDR2 is FQNNGV. This CDR3 has 14 residues. The CDR3 DNA follows: TGTGCCAGCAGCTTACTACCCCTTGAGGATACGCAGTATTTT. Translation gives CASSLLPLEDTQYF.

The chain is built from TRBV23-1 and TRBJ2-5; the match to TRBD2 covers 7 bases. TRBV23-1 is treated as an ORF (open reading frame) with a function not yet certain. With 1 base clipped from V and 0 bases from J, the junction kept 2 bases outside the gene matches. The CDR3 covers 15 residues. The CDR3 here is CASSQYGGNQETQYF. For the CDR3, the DNA is TGCGCCAGCAGTCAATACGGGGGGAACCAAGAGACCCAGTACTTC.

As DNA, the CDR3 is TGTGCCAGCACCCGGGGTATCGGAAATCTGGCTTTCTTT. It yields the protein CASTRGIGNLAFF. J is TRBJ1-1 and V is TRBV6-1; D call uncertain. This CDR3 spans 13 amino acids. V shed 7 bases and J shed 11 bases, with 20 bases lying between them. CDR1 is MNHNS and CDR2 is SASEGT in the germline V gene.

This clone appeared a single time. This rearrangement joins TRBV7-6 to TRBJ1-5; D is unclear. V lost 5 bases, J lost 5 bases, and 13 bases lay in between. CDR3 length: 14 residues. Germline assignment: CDR1 SGHVS and CDR2 FNYEAQ. DNA of the CDR3: TGTGCCAGCAGCCCCGCGAATGGGCATCAGCCCCAGCATTTT. Residues: CASSPANGHQPQHF.

V usage is TRBV4-1 and J usage is TRBJ1-2; TRBD1 aligns across 7 bases. J lost 7 bases, V lost 3 bases, and 11 bases had no gene match. The CDR3 has 15 residues. Germline-derived CDR1 and CDR2 are MGHRA and YSYEKL. CDR3 amino acids: CASSQAWTGLGGYTF. As DNA, the CDR3 is TGCGCCAGCAGCCAGGCCTGGACAGGCCTTGGTGGCTACACCTTC.

This chain connects TRBV7-9 to TRBJ1-1, with a tentative D call TRBD1 (5 bases). Germline CDR1 and CDR2: SEHNR and FQNEAQ (reference sequence). The CDR3 extends over 12 amino acids. Trimming took 5 bases from V and 11 from J, leaving 15 bases between them. CDR3 amino acids: CASSLARDTAFF. CDR3 DNA sequence: TGTGCCAGCAGCCTGGCCAGGGATACGGCTTTCTTT.

J is TRBJ1-1 and V is TRBV9; D uncertain. This CDR3 has 15 residues. Germline assignment: CDR1 SGDLS and CDR2 YYNGEE. Trimming pared 0 bases from V and 0 bases from J, leaving 9 bases between. In DNA, the CDR3 is TGTGCCAGCAGCGTAGGGGCAGCCCTGAACACTGAAGCTTTCTTT. This gives the protein CASSVGAALNTEAFF.

The rearrangement uses TRBV4-2 and TRBJ2-3; D is undetermined. This CDR3 spans 13 amino acids. Germline V lookup: CDR1 LGHNA, CDR2 YNFKEQ. V was pared by 1 base and J by 7 bases, with 9 bases between. CDR3 in DNA: TGTGCCAGCAGCCAAGGGAGCGAGAATACGCAGTATTTT. Protein: CASSQGSENTQYF.

The rearrangement links TRBV29-1 to TRBJ2-3, with 9 bases aligning to TRBD1. Losses at the gene ends were 4 bases for V and 3 bases for J; bases not matched to a gene: 8. Looked up from germline, CDR1 is SQVTM and CDR2 is ANQGSEA. The CDR3 consists of 15 residues. CDR3 nucleotides: TGCAGCGTTGTGAAAGACAGGGGGGTGACAGATACGCAGTATTTT. It yields the protein CSVVKDRGVTDTQYF.